These 21 T cell receptor beta chains came from one sample sequenced in a study of shared clonotypes between healthy human individuals. Profiled with immunoSEQ multiplex PCR; TCRdb holds only in-frame clones, not every one. The sample records 2 million to 2.5 million clones, 90% to 97% being singletons. What was sequenced was naive CD4+ T cells sorted from blood. Regarding subset: CD45RA+ positively selected. Every receptor here comes from a man aged 18 to 35 in good health.

J is TRBJ2-2 and V is TRBV7-8; D call uncertain. Germline loops: CDR1 SGHVS, CDR2 FQNEAQ. CDR3 length: 9 residues. The CDR3 loop reads CAVNGELFF. The CDR3 DNA follows: TGTGCAGTGAATGGGGAGCTGTTTTTT.

This chain uses TRBV4-3 with TRBJ2-7; D is ambiguous. Germline assignment: CDR1 LGHNA and CDR2 YSLEER. Deletions cut 0 bases from V and 5 bases from J, with 11 bases between. The CDR3 is made up of 14 amino acids. The CDR3 bases are TGCGCCAGCAGCCAAGATGCGAGATCCCACGAGCAGTACTTC. Translation: CASSQDARSHEQYF.

The chain is built from TRBV4-3 and TRBJ1-5; perhaps TRBD1 as D (5 bases). This CDR3 has 15 amino acids. Per germline, CDR1 LGHNA and CDR2 YSLEER. V gave up 1 base and J gave up 4 bases, with 11 bases separating them. The DNA of the CDR3 is TGCGCCAGCAGCCAAGCTCGGGAGGGGAATCAGCCCCAGCATTTT. As protein: CASSQAREGNQPQHF.

This clone was counted once. The rearrangement joins TRBV27 to TRBJ2-3; D may be TRBD1 (6 bases). The ends were cut back, 5 bases at V and 4 bases at J, with 13 bases in the middle. Germline CDR1 is MNHEY and CDR2 is SMNVEV (reference sequence). There are 14 residues in the CDR3. This chain's CDR3 is CASSKGHPADTQYF. CDR3 bases: TGTGCCAGCAGTAAGGGACATCCCGCAGATACGCAGTATTTT.

V is TRBV7-2 and J is TRBJ1-2, with a possible D match to TRBD1 (5 bases). Germline CDR1 is SGHTA and CDR2 is FQGNSA. This CDR3 comprises 15 residues. Between the trimmed V and J ends, which lost 5 bases and 0 bases, there was a span of 13 bases. The CDR3 is CASSPRQITNYGYTF. The CDR3 DNA is TGTGCCAGCAGCCCTCGACAGATAACTAACTATGGCTACACCTTC.

This clone is a singleton in its sample. This rearrangement joins TRBV5-1 to TRBJ2-5; possible D gene TRBD1, 6 bases. There are 14 residues in the CDR3. The germline CDR1 and CDR2 sequences are SGHRS and YFSETQ. With 1 base removed from V and 4 bases from J, the gap between germline ends came to 11 bases. The CDR3 sequence is CASSLLGGPETQYF. The CDR3 DNA is TGCGCCAGCAGCTTGCTTGGGGGCCCAGAGACCCAGTACTTC. Full variable domain (missing parts from reference TRBV5-1 and TRBJ2-5): KAGVTQTPRYLIKTRGQQVTLSCSPISGHRSVSWYQQTPGQGLQFLFEYFSETQRNKGNFPGRFSGRQFSNSRSEMNVSTLELGDSALYLCASSLLGGPETQYFGPGTRLLVL.

This rearrangement joins TRBV5-1 to TRBJ2-7; 8 positions agree with TRBD1. V shed 4 bases and J 0 bases; nucleotides not matched to a gene: 6. This CDR3 has 15 residues. Germline assignment: CDR1 SGHRS and CDR2 YFSETQ. The DNA for the CDR3 is TGCGCCAGCAGCCCGGGACAGGTGTCCTCCTACGAGCAGTACTTC. Amino acids: CASSPGQVSSYEQYF.

This chain connects TRBV5-1 to TRBJ2-2; possibly TRBD1 or TRBD2 for D (5 bases each). Germline loops: CDR1 SGHRS, CDR2 YFSETQ. V was shortened by 0 bases and J by 6 bases, with 12 bases between the two germline ends. The CDR3 totals 15 residues. CDR3 sequence (DNA): TGCGCCAGCAGCTTGGGAGAGGGGTTCGCCGGGGAGCTGTTTTTT. Translation gives CASSLGEGFAGELFF. Full variable domain (rest looked up from reference TRBV5-1 and TRBJ2-2): KAGVTQTPRYLIKTRGQQVTLSCSPISGHRSVSWYQQTPGQGLQFLFEYFSETQRNKGNFPGRFSGRQFSNSRSEMNVSTLELGDSALYLCASSLGEGFAGELFFGEGSRLTVL.

Points on this clone: The same CDR3 is also encoded by other DNA sequences in this sample. The V and J genes are TRBV7-3 and TRBJ2-1, with D hard to call. V gave up 0 bases and J gave up 4 bases, with 7 bases separating them. Germline CDR1 and CDR2: SGHTA and FQGTGA. The CDR3 totals 14 residues. The CDR3 spells CASSLTGSYNEQFF. In DNA, the CDR3 is TGTGCCAGCAGCTTAACAGGGTCTTACAATGAGCAGTTCTTC.

The V and J genes are TRBV7-9 and TRBJ2-2; D uncertain. Germline assignment: CDR1 SEHNR and CDR2 FQNEAQ (reference sequence). The V end was cut by 4 bases, the J end by 4 bases, with 10 bases between. This CDR3 contains 14 residues. The CDR3 region has the DNA TGTGCCAGCAGCTCCCTTGTTGTCACCGGGGAGCTGTTTTTT. Protein product: CASSSLVVTGELFF.

Turning to this clone: One junction end disagrees with the germline gene, perhaps due to a read error. CDR3 in amino acids: CASSLADRVKTEAFF. The CDR3 region has the DNA TGTGCCAGCAGTTTAGCTGACAGGGTGAAGACTGAAGCTTTCTTT. The rearrangement links TRBV28 to TRBJ1-1, with 7 bases lining up with TRBD1. This CDR3 comprises 15 residues. Germline V gives CDR1 MDHEN, CDR2 SYDVKM.

The genes are TRBV5-6 and TRBJ1-4; D is unclear. The germline V gene has CDR1 SGHDT and CDR2 YYEEEE. The CDR3 extends over 14 amino acids. V shed 0 bases and J shed 11 bases, with 14 bases lying between them. CDR3 DNA: TGTGCCAGCAGCTTGGCGGGGATTCCGGGGAAACTGTTTTTT. Its protein is CASSLAGIPGKLFF.

The rearrangement uses TRBV2 and TRBJ2-7; the D gene is possibly TRBD1 (5 bases). V was trimmed by 2 bases and J by 5 bases, leaving 10 bases between them. Germline CDR1 SNHLY, CDR2 FYNNEI. The CDR3 runs to 13 residues. For the CDR3, the DNA is TGTGCCAGCAGTGAACAGGGCCGCGACGAGCAGTACTTC. Protein sequence: CASSEQGRDEQYF.

The CDR3 loop reads CASNDGVSGYTF. The CDR3 DNA reads TGTGCCAGCAACGACGGAGTATCCGGCTACACCTTC. The chain uses TRBV27 and TRBJ1-2; D is uncertain. From germline, CDR1 is MNHEY and CDR2 SMNVEV (reference sequence). There are 12 residues in the CDR3. Trimming took 7 bases from V and 8 from J, leaving 14 bases between them.

The rearrangement links TRBV7-9 to TRBJ2-1; D unresolved. CDR3 length: 13 residues. Germline V lookup: CDR1 SEHNR, CDR2 FQNEAQ (reference sequence). Trimming pared 3 bases from V and 8 bases from J, leaving 11 bases between. This CDR3 is CASSLRWNDEQFF. CDR3 nucleotide sequence: TGTGCCAGCAGCTTGAGATGGAACGATGAGCAGTTCTTC.

In its sample, this clone was seen once. V usage is TRBV6-1 and J usage is TRBJ2-7; possibly TRBD1 or TRBD2 for D (7 bases each). The CDR3 is 14 residues long. Trimming stripped 4 bases from V and 6 bases from J, with 16 bases between. Germline V gene lookup returns CDR1 MNHNS and CDR2 SASEGT. CDR3 region: CASSAQGGSGEQYF. The CDR3 bases are TGTGCCAGCAGTGCGCAGGGGGGGTCGGGCGAGCAGTACTTC.

The rearrangement links TRBV10-3 to TRBJ1-1; D might be TRBD1 (5 bases). Germline CDR1 ENHRY, CDR2 SYGVKD. V was shortened by 10 bases and J by 0 bases, with 18 bases between the two germline ends. This CDR3 comprises 15 residues. CDR3 loop: CATRREGTVNTEAFF. The DNA of the CDR3 is TGTGCCACACGGCGAGAAGGGACGGTGAACACTGAAGCTTTCTTT.

The chain joins TRBV7-7 to TRBJ2-6, with no clear D. Germline V lookup: CDR1 SSHAT, CDR2 FNYEAQ (reference sequence). Deletions cut 5 bases from V and 5 bases from J, with 22 bases between. The CDR3 contains 18 residues. CDR3: CASSRVSIPQSRANVLTF. Written as DNA, the CDR3 is TGTGCCAGCAGCAGAGTTAGTATACCACAAAGTCGGGCCAACGTCCTGACTTTC.

The chain employs TRBV7-9 and TRBJ1-1; D is unresolved. The CDR3 extends over 13 amino acids. Germline V lookup: CDR1 SEHNR, CDR2 FQNEAQ (reference sequence). Trimming pared 0 bases from V and 8 bases from J, leaving 10 bases between. The CDR3 nucleotides read TGTGCCAGCAGCTTAGCAACCGGGAGGGAAGCTTTCTTT. It codes for CASSLATGREAFF.

A note on this clone: This sample also contains other DNA sequences that code for the same CDR3. The chain couples TRBV5-1 to TRBJ2-1, with D maybe TRBD1 (5 bases). Germline V gives CDR1 SGHRS, CDR2 YFSETQ. The V gene lost 2 bases and the J gene lost 7 bases, with 7 bases spanning the gap. The CDR3 has 12 residues. The chain's CDR3 is CASSFQGNEQFF. CDR3 sequence (DNA): TGCGCCAGCAGCTTCCAGGGAAATGAGCAGTTCTTC.

The rearrangement joins TRBV2 to TRBJ2-7, with 7 nucleotides matching TRBD1. Germline V gene data show CDR1 as SNHLY and CDR2 as FYNNEI. The CDR3 is 12 amino acids. J gave up 6 bases and V 9 bases, and 8 bases lay outside the gene matches. CDR3 amino acids: CASGQTGFEQYF. In nucleotides, the CDR3 is TGTGCCAGTGGACAGACAGGGTTCGAGCAGTACTTC.